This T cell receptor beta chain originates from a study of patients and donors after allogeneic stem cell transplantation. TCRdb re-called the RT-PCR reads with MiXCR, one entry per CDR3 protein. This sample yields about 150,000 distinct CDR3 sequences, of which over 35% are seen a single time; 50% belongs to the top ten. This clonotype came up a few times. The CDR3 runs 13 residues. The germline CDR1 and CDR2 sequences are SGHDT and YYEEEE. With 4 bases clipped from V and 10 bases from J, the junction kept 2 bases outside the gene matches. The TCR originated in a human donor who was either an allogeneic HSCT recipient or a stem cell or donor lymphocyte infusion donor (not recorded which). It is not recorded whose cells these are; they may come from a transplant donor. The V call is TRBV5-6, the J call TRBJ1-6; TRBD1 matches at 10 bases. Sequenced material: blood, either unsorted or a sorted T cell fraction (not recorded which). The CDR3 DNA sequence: TGTGCCAGCAGCGGGACAGGGGACTCACCCCTCCACTTT. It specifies CASSGTGDSPLHF.